The TCR beta chain described here comes from a study of blood T cell repertoires in COVID-19. TCRdb's table, derived via immunoSEQ multiplex PCR, lists solely in-frame clones and lacks some. The profile shows about 140,000 clones, 87% of them singletons. The CDR3 is 13 residues long. The V gene's germline CDR1 is KGHSH and CDR2 LQKENI. V lost 2 bases, J lost 5 bases, and 8 bases lay in between. The recovered donors of Cohort 3 showed two negative PCRs, clearance, or symptom resolution. The TCR was taken from a man aged 60 to 75 who had recovered from COVID-19. The chain joins TRBV18 to TRBJ2-3; weak D call: TRBD1 (5 bases). Material: PBMCs or T cells enriched from blood (not recorded which). DNA of the CDR3: TGTGCCAGCTCACCAGGGGCAGTAGATACGCAGTATTTT. This codes for CASSPGAVDTQYF.